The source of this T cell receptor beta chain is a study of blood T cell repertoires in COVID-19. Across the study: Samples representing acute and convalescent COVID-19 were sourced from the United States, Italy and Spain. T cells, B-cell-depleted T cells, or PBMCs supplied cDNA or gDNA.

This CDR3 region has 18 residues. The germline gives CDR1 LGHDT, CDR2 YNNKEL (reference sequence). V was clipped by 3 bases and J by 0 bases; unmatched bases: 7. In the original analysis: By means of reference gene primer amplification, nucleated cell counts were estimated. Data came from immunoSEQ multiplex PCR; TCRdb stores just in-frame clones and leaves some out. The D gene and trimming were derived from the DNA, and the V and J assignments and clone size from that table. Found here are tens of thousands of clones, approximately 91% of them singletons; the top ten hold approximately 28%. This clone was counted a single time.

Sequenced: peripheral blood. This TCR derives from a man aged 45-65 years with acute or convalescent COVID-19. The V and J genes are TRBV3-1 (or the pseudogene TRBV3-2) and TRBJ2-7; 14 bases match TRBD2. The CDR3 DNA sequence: TGTGCCAGCAGCCAGCATCCCGGGACTAGCGGGAGCTCCTACGAGCAGTACTTC. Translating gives CASSQHPGTSGSSYEQYF.